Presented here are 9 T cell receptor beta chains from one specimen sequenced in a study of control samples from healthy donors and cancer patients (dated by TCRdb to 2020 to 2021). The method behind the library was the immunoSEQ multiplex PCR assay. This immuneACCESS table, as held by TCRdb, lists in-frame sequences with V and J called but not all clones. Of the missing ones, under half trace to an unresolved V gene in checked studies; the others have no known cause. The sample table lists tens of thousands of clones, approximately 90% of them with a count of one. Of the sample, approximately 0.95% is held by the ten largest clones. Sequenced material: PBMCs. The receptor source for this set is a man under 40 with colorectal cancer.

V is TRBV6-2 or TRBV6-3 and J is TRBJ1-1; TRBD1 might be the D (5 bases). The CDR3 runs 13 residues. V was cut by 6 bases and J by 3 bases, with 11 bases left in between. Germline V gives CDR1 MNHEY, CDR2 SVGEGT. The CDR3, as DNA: TGTGCCAGCAGCCCGGGGGAAGACACTGAAGCTTTCTTT. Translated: CASSPGEDTEAFF.

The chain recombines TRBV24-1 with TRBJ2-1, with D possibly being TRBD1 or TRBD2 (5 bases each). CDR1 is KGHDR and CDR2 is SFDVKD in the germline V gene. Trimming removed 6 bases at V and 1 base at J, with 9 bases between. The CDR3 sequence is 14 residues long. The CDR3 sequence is CATSPGTSYNEQFF. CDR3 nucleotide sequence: TGTGCCACCAGTCCAGGGACGTCCTACAATGAGCAGTTCTTC.

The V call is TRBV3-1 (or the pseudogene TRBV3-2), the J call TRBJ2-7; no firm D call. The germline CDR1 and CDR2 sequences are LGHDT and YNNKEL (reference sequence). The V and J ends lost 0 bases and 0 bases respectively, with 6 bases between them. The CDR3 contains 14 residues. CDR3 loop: CASSQDLSSYEQYF. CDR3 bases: TGTGCCAGCAGCCAAGACCTCAGCTCCTACGAGCAGTACTTC.

DNA for the CDR3: TGCGCCAGCAGCTTTTCAGGGTTGAGGGAAGAAGCTTTCTTT. Translation: CASSFSGLREEAFF. The chain joins TRBV5-1 to TRBJ1-1; tentative D call: TRBD1 (5 bases). V was shortened by 2 bases and J by 8 bases, with 16 bases between the two germline ends. CDR3 length equals 14 residues. Germline values: CDR1 SGHRS, CDR2 YFSETQ.

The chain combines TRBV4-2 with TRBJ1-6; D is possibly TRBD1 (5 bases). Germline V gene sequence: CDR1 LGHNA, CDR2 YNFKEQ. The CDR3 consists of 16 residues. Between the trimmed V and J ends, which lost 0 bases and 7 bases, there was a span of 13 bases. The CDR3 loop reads CASSQERPRENSPLHF. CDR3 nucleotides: TGTGCCAGCAGCCAAGAAAGACCCAGGGAGAATTCACCCCTCCACTTT.

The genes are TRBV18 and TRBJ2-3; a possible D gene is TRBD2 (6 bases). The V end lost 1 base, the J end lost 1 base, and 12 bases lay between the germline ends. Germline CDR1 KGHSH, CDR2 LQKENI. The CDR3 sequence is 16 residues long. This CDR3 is CASSPQRGGGTDTQYF. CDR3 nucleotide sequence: TGTGCCAGCTCACCACAACGGGGCGGGGGCACAGATACGCAGTATTTT.

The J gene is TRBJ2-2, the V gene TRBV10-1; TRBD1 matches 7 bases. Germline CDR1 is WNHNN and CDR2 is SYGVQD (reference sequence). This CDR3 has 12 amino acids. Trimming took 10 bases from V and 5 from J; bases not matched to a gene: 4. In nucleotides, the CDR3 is TGCGCCACCCAGACAGGGACCGGGGAGCTGTTTTTT. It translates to CATQTGTGELFF.

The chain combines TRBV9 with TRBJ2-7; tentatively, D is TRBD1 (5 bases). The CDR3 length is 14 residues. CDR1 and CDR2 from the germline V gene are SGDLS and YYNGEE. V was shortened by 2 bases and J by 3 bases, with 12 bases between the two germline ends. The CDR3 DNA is TGTGCCAGCAGCGTGGGTCAGGGCGGCTACGAGCAGTACTTC. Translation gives CASSVGQGGYEQYF.

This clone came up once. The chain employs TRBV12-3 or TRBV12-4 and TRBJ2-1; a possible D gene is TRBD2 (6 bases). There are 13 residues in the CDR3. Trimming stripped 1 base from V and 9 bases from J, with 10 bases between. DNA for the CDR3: TGTGCCAGCAGTTTAGGGCGGCGGGGTGAGCAGTTCTTC. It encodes CASSLGRRGEQFF.